Listed below are T cell receptor beta chains from one sample, sequenced in a study of shared clonotypes between healthy human individuals. The repertoire was sequenced with immunoSEQ multiplex PCR; TCRdb's copy has only in-frame clones and lacks some. The sample includes 2 million to 2.5 million clones, about 95% seen only once; the top ten take about 1.1%. The specimen was naive CD8+ T cells sorted from blood. These receptors all come from a man between 18 and 29 years old in good health. CDR3s include the opening cysteine and the closing phenylalanine or tryptophan. A D gene is named only where the DNA matches it firmly. Not all rows give a size; the values are once, few, many and, for expanded clones, a class.

NA | NA | TRBJ1-2 | TRBV25-1 | CASSELLGEGGYTF | TGTGCCAGCAGTGAACTTCTGGGGGAGGGTGGCTACACCTTC
TRBD2 | once | TRBJ2-3 | TRBV18 | CASSPQRTRTDTQYF | TGTGCCAGCTCACCACAGAGGACTAGAACAGATACGCAGTATTTT
TRBD1 | NA | TRBJ1-2 | TRBV9 | CASSHRQGVNYGYTF | TGTGCCAGCAGCCACCGACAGGGGGTAAACTATGGCTACACCTTC
NA | NA | TRBJ1-1 | TRBV4-3 | CASSQDIGNKAFF | TGCGCCAGCAGCCAAGATATCGGGAACAAAGCTTTCTTT
NA | NA | TRBJ2-5 | TRBV30 | CAWSLPLGETQYF | TGTGCCTGGAGTCTCCCACTTGGAGAGACCCAGTACTTC
TRBD1 | NA | TRBJ2-7 | TRBV27 | CASSPSLGQSSYEQYF | TGTGCCAGCAGTCCGTCCTTGGGACAGAGCTCCTACGAGCAGTACTTC
NA | NA | TRBJ2-7 | TRBV5-1 | CASSLQALYEQYF | TGCGCCAGCAGCTTGCAGGCCCTCTACGAGCAGTACTTC
NA | NA | TRBJ2-2 | TRBV14 | CASSHSITGELFF | TGTGCCAGCAGCCATTCCATCACCGGGGAGCTGTTTTTT
TRBD2 | NA | TRBJ2-2 | TRBV4-3 | CASSQVLAGATGELFF | TGCGCCAGCAGCCAAGTACTAGCGGGAGCCACCGGGGAGCTGTTTTTT
NA | NA | TRBJ2-7 | TRBV29-1 | CSVEVASQSYEQYF | TGCAGCGTTGAAGTTGCGAGTCAATCCTACGAGCAGTACTTC
NA | NA | TRBJ2-3 | TRBV19 | CASSTRDQGIGADTQYF | TGTGCCAGTAGTACGAGGGACCAAGGAATCGGCGCAGATACGCAGTATTTT
TRBD1 | NA | TRBJ2-2 | TRBV9 | CASSATSMDRVGGTGELFF | TGTGCCAGCAGCGCCACGAGTATGGACAGGGTAGGAGGGACCGGGGAGCTGTTTTTT
TRBD2 | NA | TRBJ2-3 | TRBV5-1 | CASSSGDYTSTDTQYF | TGCGCCAGCAGCTCCGGGGACTACACTAGCACAGATACGCAGTATTTT
NA | NA | TRBJ2-7 | TRBV23-1 | CASSLEGSYEQYF | TGCGCCAGCAGTCTCGAGGGGAGCTACGAGCAGTACTTC
NA | NA | TRBJ2-2 | TRBV2 | CASSGGRANTGELFF | TGTGCCAGCAGTGGGGGCCGGGCGAACACCGGGGAGCTGTTTTTT
NA | NA | TRBJ2-2 | TRBV4-1 | CASSQGSGVGTGELFF | TGCGCCAGCAGCCAAGGATCGGGTGTAGGCACCGGGGAGCTGTTTTTT
TRBD1 | NA | TRBJ2-5 | TRBV27 | CASSPVNRGGETQYF | TGTGCCAGCAGCCCCGTCAACAGGGGTGGAGAGACCCAGTACTTC
NA | NA | TRBJ2-3 | TRBV10-3 | CAISEGDGARDTQYF | TGTGCCATCAGTGAGGGGGACGGGGCCCGGGATACGCAGTATTTT
NA | NA | TRBJ2-5 | TRBV28 | CATFVQGDQETQYF | TGTGCCACCTTCGTGCAGGGTGACCAAGAGACCCAGTACTTC
TRBD2 | once | TRBJ2-1 | TRBV30 | CAYRPSGRLSSYNEQFF | TGTGCCTACCGCCCTAGCGGGAGGTTGAGCTCCTACAATGAGCAGTTCTTC
NA | once | TRBJ2-1 | TRBV7-9 | CASSPPLDEQFF | TGTGCCAGCAGCCCCCCCTTGGATGAGCAGTTCTTC
NA | NA | TRBJ1-1 | TRBV5-1 | CASSLRGVGTEAFF | TGCGCCAGCAGCTTACGAGGGGTCGGAACTGAAGCTTTCTTT
NA | NA | TRBJ1-2 | TRBV7-2 | CANPGPGSGLNYGYTF | TGTGCCAACCCGGGGCCTGGATCGGGTCTAAATTATGGCTACACCTTC
NA | NA | TRBJ2-1 | TRBV2 | CASSETLGGSNNEQFF | TGTGCCAGCAGTGAGACCTTAGGAGGGTCGAACAATGAGCAGTTCTTC
NA | NA | TRBJ2-2 | TRBV5-6 | CASSSPETGELFF | TGTGCCAGCAGCTCTCCTGAGACCGGGGAGCTGTTTTTT
NA | NA | TRBJ1-1 | TRBV13 | CASSLSRTLANTEAFF | TGTGCCAGCAGCCTATCTAGGACTCTTGCGAACACTGAAGCTTTCTTT
NA | once | TRBJ1-1 | TRBV30 | CAWRRETEAFF | TGTGCCTGGCGACGTGAGACTGAAGCTTTCTTT
NA | NA | TRBJ1-1 | TRBV4-1 | CASSQEKQGFVAFF | TGCGCCAGCAGCCAAGAAAAACAGGGTTTTGTTGCTTTCTTT
NA | NA | TRBJ1-1 | TRBV30 | CAYDFGRRGTEAFF | TGTGCCTATGACTTTGGGAGACGGGGAACTGAAGCTTTCTTT
TRBD2 | NA | TRBJ2-1 | TRBV19 | CASGLAGYEQFF | TGTGCCAGTGGACTAGCAGGCTATGAGCAGTTCTTC
NA | NA | TRBJ2-1 | TRBV13 | CASSSDTYNEQFF | TGTGCCAGCAGTAGCGACACATACAATGAGCAGTTCTTC
NA | NA | TRBJ2-2 | TRBV4-1 | CASSRGETGELFF | TGCGCCAGCAGCCGGGGGGAAACCGGGGAGCTGTTTTTT
NA | NA | TRBJ1-1 | TRBV7-9 | CASSAAGRPEAFF | TGTGCCAGCAGCGCCGCGGGGCGGCCTGAAGCTTTCTTT
NA | NA | TRBJ2-7 | TRBV5-1 | CASSLAMGSSYEQYF | TGCGCCAGCAGCTTGGCTATGGGGAGCTCCTACGAGCAGTACTTC
TRBD1 | once | TRBJ1-3 | TRBV7-6 | CASSLGTGQAINTIYF | TGTGCCAGCAGCTTAGGTACGGGACAGGCGATAAACACCATATATTTT
NA | NA | TRBJ2-7 | TRBV29-1 | CSVEEGGLSSYEQYF | TGCAGCGTTGAAGAAGGGGGGCTTTCTTCCTACGAGCAGTACTTC
NA | once | TRBJ2-7 | TRBV5-8 | CASSPVGIGTYEQYF | TGTGCCAGCAGCCCTGTGGGGATAGGGACCTACGAGCAGTACTTC
TRBD2 | NA | TRBJ2-1 | TRBV5-6 | CASSTFDRLAGEAYNEQFF | TGTGCCAGCAGCACCTTCGACAGACTAGCGGGGGAAGCCTACAATGAGCAGTTCTTC
NA | NA | TRBJ2-1 | TRBV30 | CAWTSGEHSYNEQFF | TGTGCCTGGACGTCGGGAGAACACTCCTACAATGAGCAGTTCTTC
TRBD1 | once | TRBJ2-7 | TRBV5-1 | CASRLGQGADEQYF | TGCGCCAGCAGATTGGGACAGGGGGCGGACGAGCAGTACTTC
TRBD2 | NA | TRBJ2-7 | TRBV28 | CASSLERGSSYEQYF | TGTGCCAGCAGTTTGGAGCGGGGGAGCTCCTACGAGCAGTACTTC
NA | NA | TRBJ1-2 | TRBV7-9 | CASSLSRQAGYGYTF | TGTGCCAGCAGCTTATCGAGACAGGCCGGCTATGGCTACACCTTC
NA | NA | TRBJ2-1 | TRBV4-3 | CASSQVGDGIDNEQFF | TGCGCCAGCAGCCAAGTGGGGGACGGAATTGACAATGAGCAGTTCTTC
NA | NA | TRBJ1-2 | TRBV27 | CASSPFIGNYGYTF | TGTGCCAGCAGTCCTTTCATAGGAAACTATGGCTACACCTTC
NA | NA | TRBJ1-4 | TRBV2 | CASSEGRAREKLFF | TGTGCCAGCAGTGAAGGACGGGCGAGAGAAAAACTGTTTTTT
NA | once | TRBJ2-3 | TRBV5-4 | CASSPRVSDTQYF | TGTGCCAGCAGCCCGAGGGTTTCAGATACGCAGTATTTT
TRBD1 | NA | TRBJ1-1 | TRBV7-8 | CASSPQDRVDTEAFF | TGTGCCAGCAGCCCCCAGGACAGGGTAGACACTGAAGCTTTCTTT
TRBD2 | NA | TRBJ2-3 | TRBV27 | CASSPRTGGDTQYF | TGTGCCAGCAGTCCCCGAACGGGGGGAGATACGCAGTATTTT
NA | NA | TRBJ2-3 | TRBV13 | CASSPLAERGTDTQYF | TGTGCCAGCAGCCCCTTAGCGGAGAGGGGCACAGATACGCAGTATTTT
NA | NA | TRBJ2-3 | TRBV5-4 | CASSLVGGADTQYF | TGTGCCAGCAGCTTGGTTGGCGGGGCAGATACGCAGTATTTT
NA | NA | TRBJ1-1 | TRBV5-4 | CASSLQDLNTEAFF | TGTGCCAGCAGCTTGCAGGACTTGAACACTGAAGCTTTCTTT
TRBD1 | NA | TRBJ2-7 | TRBV6-5 | CASSYETGPYEQYF | TGTGCCAGCAGTTACGAGACAGGGCCCTACGAGCAGTACTTC
NA | once | TRBJ2-2 | TRBV6-5 | CASSYLQASGTGELFF | TGTGCCAGCAGTTACCTCCAGGCCTCTGGCACCGGGGAGCTGTTTTTT
NA | NA | TRBJ1-5 | TRBV11-3 | CASSLTWGPQPQHF | TGTGCCAGCAGCTTAACGTGGGGTCCTCAGCCCCAGCATTTT
NA | NA | TRBJ1-3 | TRBV9 | CASSEADPGNTIYF | TGTGCCAGCAGCGAGGCCGACCCAGGAAACACCATATATTTT
TRBD2 | NA | TRBJ2-3 | TRBV11-1 | CASSSLAGGPPDTQYF | TGTGCCAGCAGCTCCTTAGCGGGGGGGCCCCCAGATACGCAGTATTTT
TRBD1 | NA | TRBJ1-2 | TRBV27 | CASSPGTGGYYGYTF | TGTGCCAGCAGTCCCGGGACAGGGGGTTACTATGGCTACACCTTC